Below are 12 T cell receptor beta chains sequenced from a single sample in a study of cytotoxic CD8 clonotypes in ibrutinib-treated CLL (dated by TCRdb to the early 2020s). Library prep was done by the immunoSEQ multiplex PCR assay. TCRdb holds this immuneACCESS table with in-frame rearrangements only. Some clones are missing; in checked studies, unresolved V genes explain under half, and the rest has no known cause. A total of approximately 15,000 clones appear in this sample, 55% to 70% of them only once. Clones ranked in the top ten supply over 9.5% of the sample. Sequenced here: PBMCs, sampled before ibrutinib treatment. The receptors shown here come from a human donor with chronic lymphocytic leukemia.

The count of this clone is one. The chain combines TRBV15 with TRBJ2-7; D remains unclear. The CDR3 loop spans 14 amino acids. The germline CDR1 and CDR2 sequences are LNHNV and YYDKDF (reference sequence). Between the trimmed V and J ends, which lost 3 bases and 3 bases, there was a span of 12 bases. In DNA form, the CDR3 reads TGTGCCACCAGCAGTTCTCTTTACCTCTACGAGCAGTACTTC. Translating it yields CATSSSLYLYEQYF. Using reference TRBV15 and TRBJ2-7 for the parts outside the CDR3, the full variable domain is DAMVIQNPRYQVTQFGKPVTLSCSQTLNHNVMYWYQQKSSQAPKLLFHYYDKDFNNEADTPDNFQSRRPNTSFCFLDIRSPGLGDTAMYLCATSSSLYLYEQYFGPGTRLTVT.

The chain carries TRBV6-5 and TRBJ2-7; 7 nucleotides line up with TRBD1. Germline trimming cut 6 bases from V and 7 bases from J; bases unmatched to any gene: 3. CDR3 size: 11 residues. Per germline, CDR1 MNHEY and CDR2 SVGAGI. The chain's CDR3 is CASRGTVEQYV. The CDR3 DNA follows: TGTGCCAGCAGGGGGACAGTTGAGCAGTACGTC.

The J gene is TRBJ1-4, the V gene TRBV9, with 7 bases fitting TRBD1. The germline V gene has CDR1 SGDLS and CDR2 YYNGEE. Losses at the gene ends were 0 bases for V and 8 bases for J; bases not matched to a gene: 7. This CDR3 is 15 amino acids long. CDR3 region: CASSVGEGAAEKLFF. DNA of the CDR3: TGTGCCAGCAGCGTAGGGGAGGGGGCGGCGGAAAAACTGTTTTTT.

This chain uses TRBV27 with TRBJ2-5, with D possibly TRBD1 on 5 matching bases. V was trimmed by 5 bases and J by 5 bases, leaving 15 bases between them. The CDR3 covers 14 residues. CDR1 and CDR2 from the germline V gene are MNHEY and SMNVEV (reference sequence). The CDR3 nucleotides are TGTGCCAGCAGTCCTCAGGGAACGCGGGAGACCCAGTACTTC. The encoded protein is CASSPQGTRETQYF.

CDR3 in amino acids: CASSLSPSVNEKLFF. In nucleotides, the CDR3 is TGTGCCAGCAGTTTATCGCCAAGCGTAAATGAAAAACTGTTTTTT. The V gene is TRBV27, the J gene TRBJ1-4; D unresolved. Germline CDR1 is MNHEY and CDR2 is SMNVEV (reference sequence). The CDR3 is 15 amino acids. With 0 bases removed from V and 5 bases from J, the gap between germline ends came to 10 bases.

This chain uses TRBV15 with TRBJ1-1, with 8 bases lining up with TRBD1. The CDR3 runs 17 residues. V dropped 1 base and J dropped 2; count of bases not matched to a gene: 9. CDR1 and CDR2 from the germline V gene are LNHNV and YYDKDF (reference sequence). CDR3 in amino acids: CATSRGFPGQGNTEAFF. The DNA of the CDR3 is TGTGCCACCAGCAGAGGATTCCCTGGACAGGGCAACACTGAAGCTTTCTTT.

V usage is TRBV28 and J usage is TRBJ1-2; a weak D match, TRBD1 (6 bases). The germline V and J ends were trimmed by 6 bases and 7 bases, with 15 bases remaining between them. From germline, CDR1 is MDHEN and CDR2 SYDVKM. The CDR3 spans 13 residues. The CDR3 DNA sequence: TGTGCCAGCAGCCCACAGGGAGTTTTTGGCTACACCTTC. This codes for CASSPQGVFGYTF.

The chain links TRBV20-1 to TRBJ2-7, with a possible D match to TRBD1 (5 bases). Per germline, CDR1 DFQATT and CDR2 SNEGSKA (reference sequence). The ends were cut back, 2 bases at V and 6 bases at J, with 8 bases in the middle. The CDR3 consists of 11 residues. This CDR3 reads CSARRGFEQYF. In DNA form, the CDR3 reads TGCAGTGCTAGAAGGGGTTTCGAGCAGTACTTC.

The CDR3 DNA sequence: TGTGCCAGCAGCGGGGGGCAACTCTATGGCTACACCTTC. Amino acids: CASSGGQLYGYTF. The genes are TRBV9 and TRBJ1-2; TRBD1 is a possible D gene (6 bases). The CDR3 spans 13 residues. V was pared by 3 bases and J by 4 bases, with 10 bases between. From germline, CDR1 is SGDLS and CDR2 YYNGEE. The variable domain in full, with the rest retrieved from reference TRBV9 and TRBJ1-2, is DSGVTQTPKHLITATGQRVTLRCSPRSGDLSVYWYQQSLDQGLQFLIQYYNGEERAKGNILERFSAQQFPDLHSELNLSSLELGDSALYFCASSGGQLYGYTFGSGTRLTVV.

This clone is large by share. The rearrangement uses TRBV19 and TRBJ1-2, with 7 bases lining up with TRBD1. The CDR3 runs to 12 residues. In germline, CDR1 is LNHDA, CDR2 SQIVND (reference sequence). V lost 8 bases, J lost 9 bases, and 9 bases stayed unmatched. In nucleotides, the CDR3 is TGTGCCAGTCACGACCGACAGGGTCGCTACACCTTC. Translating gives CASHDRQGRYTF.

The table lists this clone with a count of one. This chain uses TRBV29-1 with TRBJ2-7; D perhaps matches TRBD2 (6 bases). This CDR3 comprises 12 residues. V was cut by 4 bases and J by 6 bases, with 13 bases left in between. Germline CDR1 reads SQVTM; CDR2 reads ANQGSEA. Here the CDR3 reads CSVARGTGEQYV. The CDR3 DNA is TGCAGCGTTGCGCGGGGAACCGGCGAGCAGTACGTC.

The chain carries TRBV6-5 and TRBJ2-7; D call uncertain. The germline gives CDR1 MNHEY, CDR2 SVGAGI. The CDR3 is 14 amino acids. V lost 11 bases to trimming and J lost 0 bases, with 17 bases between them. The CDR3 reads CASMPSQSSYEQYF. The CDR3 DNA is TGTGCCTCAATGCCTTCCCAGAGCTCCTACGAGCAGTACTTC.